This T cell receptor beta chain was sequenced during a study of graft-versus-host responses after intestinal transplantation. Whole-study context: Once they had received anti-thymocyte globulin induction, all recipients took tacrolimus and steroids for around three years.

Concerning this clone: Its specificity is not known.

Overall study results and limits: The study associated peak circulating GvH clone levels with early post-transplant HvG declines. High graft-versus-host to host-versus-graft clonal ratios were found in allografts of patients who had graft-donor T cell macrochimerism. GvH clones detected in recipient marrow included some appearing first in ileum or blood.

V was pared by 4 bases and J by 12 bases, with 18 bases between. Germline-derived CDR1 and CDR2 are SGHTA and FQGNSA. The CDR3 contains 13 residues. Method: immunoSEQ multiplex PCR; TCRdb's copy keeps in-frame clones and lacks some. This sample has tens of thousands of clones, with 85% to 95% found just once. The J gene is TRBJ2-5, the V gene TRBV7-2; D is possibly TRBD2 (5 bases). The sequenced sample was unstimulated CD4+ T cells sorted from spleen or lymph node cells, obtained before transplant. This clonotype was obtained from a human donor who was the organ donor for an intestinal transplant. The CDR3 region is CASSYETRAAEYF. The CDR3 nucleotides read TGTGCCAGCAGCTACGAAACGAGGGCCGCGGAGTACTTC.